These 19 T cell receptor beta chains were sequenced from one sample in a study of CD8 T cells in Susac syndrome. With random hexamers, roughly 0.5 to 1 ug RNA was reverse transcribed. Each CDR3 protein is one row after TCRdb ran MiXCR on the immunoSEQ multiplex PCR reads. The repertoire holds 100,000 to 150,000 distinct CDR3 sequences, with around 94% as singletons. Sequenced input: CD4+ T cells from PBMCs. These receptor sequences come from a human donor in good health.

The V gene is TRBV7-9, the J gene TRBJ2-3, with a possible D match to TRBD2 (6 bases). The V and J ends lost 6 bases and 10 bases respectively, with 14 bases between them. This CDR3 comprises 12 residues. CDR1 SEHNR and CDR2 FQNEAQ come from the germline V gene (reference sequence). DNA for the CDR3: TGTGCCAGCAGGCCCTCACGGGGGTCGCAGTATTTT. Translated, it gives CASRPSRGSQYF.

The gene calls are TRBV6-4 and TRBJ2-5, with TRBD2 identical over 7 bases. This CDR3 is 13 amino acids long. Per the germline V gene, CDR1 is MRHNA and CDR2 is SNTAGT. V was pared by 5 bases and J by 4 bases, with 4 bases of the junction left unmatched. Here the CDR3 reads CASSLGRGETQYF. In DNA form, the CDR3 reads TGTGCCAGCAGTCTGGGGAGGGGAGAGACCCAGTACTTC.

The V and J genes are TRBV9 and TRBJ2-1; 7 bases agree with TRBD2. The CDR3 extends over 14 amino acids. J was trimmed by 4 bases and V by 1 base; bases with no gene match: 2. CDR1 and CDR2 (germline): SGDLS, YYNGEE. The CDR3 nucleotides are TGTGCCAGCAGCGTATCTAGCGGATACAATGAGCAGTTCTTC. It is translated as CASSVSSGYNEQFF. Drawing the rest from reference TRBV9 and TRBJ2-1, the complete variable domain is DSGVTQTPKHLITATGQRVTLRCSPRSGDLSVYWYQQSLDQGLQFLIQYYNGEERAKGNILERFSAQQFPDLHSELNLSSLELGDSALYFCASSVSSGYNEQFFGPGTRLTVL.

CDR3 loop: CSARANSGGGSSYNEQFF. Written as DNA, the CDR3 is TGCAGTGCTAGAGCGAACAGCGGGGGGGGAAGCTCCTACAATGAGCAGTTCTTC. This chain links TRBV20-1 with TRBJ2-1; 10 bases match TRBD2. CDR1 DFQATT and CDR2 SNEGSKA come from the germline V gene (reference sequence). V dropped 1 base and J dropped 0; count of bases not matched to a gene: 9. The length of the CDR3 is 18 residues.

In its sample, this clonotype was seen once. The chain joins TRBV30 to TRBJ2-7; TRBD1 or TRBD2 may be the D gene (5 bases each). The germline gives CDR1 GTSNPN, CDR2 SVGIG (reference sequence). Trimming stripped 3 bases from V and 6 bases from J, with 12 bases between. CDR3 length: 12 residues. CDR3 DNA sequence: TGTGCCTGGAGGGCAGAGGGACCCGAGCAGTACTTC. It codes for CAWRAEGPEQYF.

The genes are TRBV5-1 and TRBJ2-5; the D call may be TRBD1 or TRBD2 (5 bases each). V lost 4 bases and J 5 bases, leaving 12 bases between the germline ends. The CDR3 runs to 13 residues. Germline V gene data show CDR1 as SGHRS and CDR2 as YFSETQ. The CDR3 reads CASSGGPGETQYF. DNA of the CDR3: TGCGCCAGCAGCGGGGGACCGGGGGAGACCCAGTACTTC.

This chain uses TRBV3-1 with TRBJ1-3, with D possibly matching TRBD1 (6 bases). V lost 4 bases, J lost 1 base, and 11 bases lay in between. The V gene's germline CDR1 is LGHDT and CDR2 YNNKEL (reference sequence). This CDR3 is built from 15 residues. The CDR3 loop is CASSPTGFSGNTIYF. In nucleotides, the CDR3 is TGTGCCAGCAGCCCGACAGGATTTTCTGGAAACACCATATATTTT.

The count of this clonotype is one. The chain links TRBV18 to TRBJ2-6; D gene uncertain. This CDR3 is 18 amino acids long. Trimming took 5 bases from V and 0 from J, leaving 17 bases between them. Per germline, CDR1 KGHSH and CDR2 LQKENI. CDR3 nucleotide sequence: TGTGCCAGCTCATTTGGCCAAACCTCTAGCTCTGGGGCCAACGTCCTGACTTTC. As protein: CASSFGQTSSSGANVLTF.

J is TRBJ1-2 and V is TRBV5-1, with no clear D. V lost 4 bases, J lost 6 bases, and 19 bases lay in between. The CDR3 has 15 residues. Germline V gives CDR1 SGHRS, CDR2 YFSETQ. The CDR3 DNA is TGCGCCAGCAGCCTGCGGGGAGTTGGGAGTGATGGCTACACCTTC. Amino acids: CASSLRGVGSDGYTF.

The chain uses TRBV4-3 and TRBJ2-7; a possible D gene is TRBD1 (6 bases). Trimming pared 1 base from V and 2 bases from J, leaving 12 bases between. The CDR3 is made up of 15 amino acids. CDR1 and CDR2 (germline): LGHNA, YSLEER. The CDR3 coding sequence is TGCGCCAGCAGCCAAGGGGGGCAGGGACCCTACGAGCAGTACTTC. As protein: CASSQGGQGPYEQYF.

The rearrangement links TRBV29-1 to TRBJ1-1, with a weak D call TRBD1 (6 bases). V lost 2 bases, J lost 0 bases, and 10 bases lay in between. The CDR3 spans 14 residues. Germline-derived CDR1 and CDR2 are SQVTM and ANQGSEA. The DNA for the CDR3 is TGCAGCGTTGAAAAAGGGACACTGAACACTGAAGCTTTCTTT. This gives the protein CSVEKGTLNTEAFF.

The V call is TRBV9, the J call TRBJ1-1; a possible D gene is TRBD1 (5 bases). Trimming left V 4 bases short and J 4 bases short, with 14 bases between. This CDR3 region has 14 residues. Germline values: CDR1 SGDLS, CDR2 YYNGEE. The CDR3 nucleotides are TGTGCCAGCAGCCGTGGGGGGGATGGCACTGAAGCTTTCTTT. This translates into CASSRGGDGTEAFF.

On this clonotype itself: A read error may produce the germline difference seen at one junction end. This chain links TRBV20-1 with TRBJ2-2, with D possibly matching TRBD1 (7 bases). The CDR3 covers 15 residues. Per germline, CDR1 DFQATT and CDR2 SNEGSKA (reference sequence). CDR3 amino acids: CSAKNPGGNTRELFF. In nucleotides, the CDR3 is TGCAGTGCCAAGAATCCAGGGGGGAACACCCGGGAGCTGTTTTTT.

V gene TRBV3-1 combines with J gene TRBJ1-2; D uncertain. V was pared by 4 bases and J by 7 bases, with 13 bases between. The CDR3 has 13 residues. Germline CDR1 and CDR2: LGHDT and YNNKEL (reference sequence). CDR3 protein: CASSLPRFSGYTF. The CDR3 DNA is TGTGCCAGCAGCCTCCCCAGGTTCAGTGGCTACACCTTC.

The genes are TRBV20-1 and TRBJ1-1; D ambiguous. The CDR3 contains 13 residues. Trimming left V 2 bases short and J 0 bases short, with 7 bases between. Germline V gene lookup returns CDR1 DFQATT and CDR2 SNEGSKA (reference sequence). The CDR3 protein is CSARSRVNTEAFF. The CDR3 DNA reads TGCAGTGCTAGATCGAGGGTGAACACTGAAGCTTTCTTT.

The V call is TRBV19, the J call TRBJ2-5; 11 nucleotides align to TRBD2. Germline V gene lookup returns CDR1 LNHDA and CDR2 SQIVND (reference sequence). The CDR3 spans 15 residues. With 6 bases clipped from V and 0 bases from J, the junction kept 3 bases outside the gene matches. CDR3 DNA: TGTGCCAGTAGGGCTAGCGGGAGGAACCAAGAGACCCAGTACTTC. Protein product: CASRASGRNQETQYF.

The gene calls are TRBV7-8 and TRBJ2-7; D may be TRBD2 (6 bases). The CDR3 loop spans 13 amino acids. Per the germline V gene, CDR1 is SGHVS and CDR2 is FQNEAQ. Trimming cost V 3 bases and J 7 bases, with 13 bases left between them. The CDR3 DNA reads as TGTGCCAGCAGCTTGAGCCCGGCGGGGGAGCAGTACTTC. Protein: CASSLSPAGEQYF.

The chain is built from TRBV5-1 and TRBJ2-1; D is uncertain. V lost 4 bases and J 4 bases, leaving 9 bases between the germline ends. Per the germline V gene, CDR1 is SGHRS and CDR2 is YFSETQ. This CDR3 region has 13 residues. The CDR3 DNA reads TGCGCCAGCAGCCTGGGAAATTACAATGAGCAGTTCTTC. Amino acids: CASSLGNYNEQFF.

In its sample, this clonotype was seen once. The J gene is TRBJ1-2, the V gene TRBV3-1; D not resolved. V was trimmed by 0 bases and J by 8 bases, leaving 10 bases between them. CDR1 LGHDT and CDR2 YNNKEL come from the germline V gene (reference sequence). The CDR3 has 13 residues. The CDR3 DNA follows: TGTGCCAGCAGCCAAGATCGCGGAGCCGGCTACACCTTC. Residues: CASSQDRGAGYTF.